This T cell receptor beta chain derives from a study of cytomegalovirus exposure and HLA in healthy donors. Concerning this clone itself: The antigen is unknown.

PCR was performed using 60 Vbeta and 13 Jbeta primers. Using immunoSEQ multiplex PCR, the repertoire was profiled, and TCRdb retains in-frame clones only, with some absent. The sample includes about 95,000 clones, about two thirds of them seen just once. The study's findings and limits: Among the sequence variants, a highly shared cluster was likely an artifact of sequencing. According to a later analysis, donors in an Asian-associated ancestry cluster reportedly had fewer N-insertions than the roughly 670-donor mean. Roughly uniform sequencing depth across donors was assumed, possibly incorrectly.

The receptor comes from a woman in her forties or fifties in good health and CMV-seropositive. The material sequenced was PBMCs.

Here the CDR3 reads CASTRDSYEQYF. CDR3 in DNA: TGTGCCAGCACCCGGGACTCCTACGAGCAGTACTTC. V gene TRBV2 combines with J gene TRBJ2-7, with D possibly matching TRBD2 (5 bases). The CDR3 is made up of 12 amino acids. Trimming left V 7 bases short and J 0 bases short, with 7 bases between. Per the germline V gene, CDR1 is SNHLY and CDR2 is FYNNEI.